Each of the 17 T cell receptor beta chains below was sequenced from the same sample in a study of blood T cell repertoires in COVID-19. The repertoire was sequenced with immunoSEQ multiplex PCR; TCRdb's copy has only in-frame clones and lacks some. The sample yields 200,000 to 300,000 clones, about nine tenths seen once. The specimen was peripheral blood. The receptors here all came from a man aged 25 to 40 with COVID-19, enrolled during active disease.

This rearrangement joins TRBV11-2 to TRBJ1-3; D ambiguous. V was cut by 0 bases and J by 4 bases, with 13 bases left in between. Germline lookup yields CDR1 SGHAT and CDR2 FQNNGV. The CDR3 is made up of 16 amino acids. CDR3 in amino acids: CASSLDYSLWGNTIYF. The CDR3 DNA sequence: TGTGCCAGCAGCTTAGACTACAGCCTCTGGGGAAACACCATATATTTT.

The V and J genes are TRBV4-1 and TRBJ1-2, with TRBD1 matching over 11 bases. This CDR3 is built from 16 residues. The germline V gene has CDR1 MGHRA and CDR2 YSYEKL. J was trimmed by 7 bases and V by 4 bases; bases with no gene match: 11. The DNA of the CDR3 is TGCGCCAGCAGCCCTACCGACGGACAGGGGGCGCGTGGCTACACCTTC. Its translation: CASSPTDGQGARGYTF.

This chain joins TRBV19 and TRBJ2-1; D is undetermined. The CDR3 length is 14 residues. Trimming removed 5 bases at V and 6 bases at J, with 14 bases between. Germline loops: CDR1 LNHDA, CDR2 SQIVND (reference sequence). In DNA, the CDR3 is TGTGCCAGTAGTCCCAATTTACTGTCCAATGAGCAGTTCTTC. Translating gives CASSPNLLSNEQFF.

The CDR3 coding sequence is TGTGCCAGCAGCTCCACAGGGGGCCCTGGTTCCACTGAAGCTTTCTTT. This encodes CASSSTGGPGSTEAFF. This chain joins TRBV7-6 and TRBJ1-1, with 9 bases matching TRBD1. The CDR3 extends over 16 amino acids. The junction had 10 bases not matched to a gene; V was cut back by 4 bases and J by 4 bases. Per germline, CDR1 SGHVS and CDR2 FNYEAQ.

The chain carries TRBV3-1 (or the pseudogene TRBV3-2) and TRBJ2-1, with a tentative D call TRBD2 (5 bases). The CDR3 contains 14 residues. With 2 bases removed from V and 9 bases from J, the gap between germline ends came to 14 bases. Germline CDR1 reads LGHDT; CDR2 reads YNNKEL (reference sequence). The CDR3: CASSQTLSRGEQFF. DNA of the CDR3: TGTGCCAGCAGCCAAACTTTAAGCCGGGGTGAGCAGTTCTTC.

The V gene is TRBV7-2, the J gene TRBJ1-3; D not certain. The CDR3 has 13 residues. V was clipped by 4 bases and J by 11 bases, with 15 bases between them. Germline CDR1 is SGHTA and CDR2 is FQGNSA. In nucleotides, the CDR3 is TGTGCCAGCAGCTCCCCGGGGATCAGCGCCATATATTTT. Translation gives CASSSPGISAIYF.

The chain recombines TRBV5-1 with TRBJ1-4; D may be TRBD1 (5 bases). Germline V gene lookup returns CDR1 SGHRS and CDR2 YFSETQ. The CDR3 length is 16 residues. Between the trimmed V and J ends, which lost 0 bases and 3 bases, there was a span of 12 bases. This CDR3 is CASSLAGHAANEKLFF. CDR3 bases: TGCGCCAGCAGCTTGGCAGGGCACGCGGCTAATGAAAAACTGTTTTTT.

V is TRBV6-5 and J is TRBJ1-1; D call uncertain. Looked up from germline, CDR1 is MNHEY and CDR2 is SVGAGI. V was trimmed by 0 bases and J by 10 bases, leaving 12 bases between them. The CDR3 contains 13 residues. The CDR3, as DNA: TGTGCCAGCAGTTACTCGGGGTCGCGGGGAGCTTTCTTT. It translates to CASSYSGSRGAFF.

This chain links TRBV28 with TRBJ2-7; 7 bases line up with TRBD1. Looked up from germline, CDR1 is MDHEN and CDR2 is SYDVKM. The CDR3 has 15 amino acids. V trimming: 6 bases; J trimming: 2 bases; junction bases outside the gene matches: 10. The CDR3 region is CASSHRQGRAYEQYF. Here the CDR3 DNA reads TGTGCCAGCAGCCACCGACAGGGTAGGGCCTACGAGCAGTACTTC.

CDR3 amino acids: CATSTWDRSMNTEAFF. CDR3 DNA sequence: TGTGCCACCAGCACATGGGACAGGTCCATGAACACTGAAGCTTTCTTT. J is TRBJ1-1 and V is TRBV15, with 8 bases matching TRBD1. Trimming at V came to 4 bases and at J to 0 bases, leaving 7 bases not matched to a gene. Looked up from germline, CDR1 is LNHNV and CDR2 is YYDKDF (reference sequence). CDR3 length: 16 amino acids.

The sample holds a few counts of this clone. V is TRBV24-1 and J is TRBJ2-7, with D possibly being TRBD2 (6 bases). This CDR3 is 13 amino acids long. Germline V lookup: CDR1 KGHDR, CDR2 SFDVKD. The V gene lost 8 bases and the J gene lost 13 bases, with 23 bases spanning the gap. Here the CDR3 reads CATIIGSGAPPYF. The CDR3 nucleotides are TGTGCCACCATCATCGGGAGTGGGGCCCCTCCTTACTTC.

This clone occurred once. This rearrangement joins TRBV3-1 (or the pseudogene TRBV3-2) to TRBJ2-7; the D gene is possibly TRBD1 (6 bases). Germline CDR1 and CDR2: LGHDT and YNNKEL (reference sequence). Trimming cost V 0 bases and J 6 bases, with 9 bases left between them. CDR3 length equals 13 residues. In DNA, the CDR3 is TGTGCCAGCAGCCAAGAGGGGGCGTCCGAGCAGTACTTC. Its translation is CASSQEGASEQYF.

The chain recombines TRBV7-6 with TRBJ1-4; D ambiguous. CDR1 SGHVS and CDR2 FNYEAQ come from the germline V gene. The CDR3 has 14 amino acids. Trimming left V 2 bases short and J 0 bases short, with 4 bases between. The CDR3 is CASSLRATNEKLFF. The CDR3, as DNA: TGTGCCAGCAGCTTACGAGCAACTAATGAAAAACTGTTTTTT.

The chain recombines TRBV4-1 with TRBJ2-1; D call uncertain. The ends were cut back, 2 bases at V and 9 bases at J, with 8 bases in the middle. Germline V gives CDR1 MGHRA, CDR2 YSYEKL. The CDR3 has 12 residues. In nucleotides, the CDR3 is TGCGCCAGCAGCCAAAGTCCCGGTGAGCAGTTCTTC. Translation: CASSQSPGEQFF.

This chain joins TRBV3-1 (or the pseudogene TRBV3-2) and TRBJ2-1, with TRBD2 as a possible D gene (7 bases). Between the trimmed V and J ends, which lost 0 bases and 0 bases, there was a span of 18 bases. This CDR3 has 19 residues. Per germline, CDR1 LGHDT and CDR2 YNNKEL (reference sequence). The CDR3: CASSQDRGGPRSSYNEQFF. The CDR3 DNA sequence: TGTGCCAGCAGCCAAGATAGGGGGGGCCCAAGGAGCTCCTACAATGAGCAGTTCTTC.

This clone was found once. The chain combines TRBV6-6 with TRBJ2-5; the D gene is possibly TRBD1 (6 bases). Trimming shortened V by 5 bases and J by 2 bases, and 21 bases separated the two germline ends. The CDR3 extends over 17 amino acids. Germline loops: CDR1 MNHNY, CDR2 SVGAGI (reference sequence). The CDR3 nucleotides are TGTGCCAGCAGTCGCCCGGACCGGGACACCCAACAAGAGACCCAGTACTTC. As protein: CASSRPDRDTQQETQYF.

This chain connects TRBV11-2 to TRBJ2-1, with D maybe TRBD1 (6 bases). The CDR3 has 18 residues. The V gene lost 2 bases and the J gene lost 0 bases, with 17 bases spanning the gap. Germline CDR1 SGHAT, CDR2 FQNNGV. The CDR3: CASSLSTWFRGSYNEQFF. The CDR3 coding sequence is TGTGCCAGCAGCTTAAGCACATGGTTCAGGGGCTCCTACAATGAGCAGTTCTTC.